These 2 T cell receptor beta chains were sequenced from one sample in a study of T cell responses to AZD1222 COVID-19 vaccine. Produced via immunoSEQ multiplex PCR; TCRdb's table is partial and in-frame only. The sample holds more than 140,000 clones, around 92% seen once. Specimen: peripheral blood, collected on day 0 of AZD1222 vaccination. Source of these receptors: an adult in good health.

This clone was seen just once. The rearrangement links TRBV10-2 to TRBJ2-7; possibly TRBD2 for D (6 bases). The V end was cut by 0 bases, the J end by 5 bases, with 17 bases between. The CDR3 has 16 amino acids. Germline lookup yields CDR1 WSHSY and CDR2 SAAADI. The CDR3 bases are TGCGCCAGCAGTGAGTCTCGCGGGGAGCAATCGGACGAGCAGTACTTC. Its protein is CASSESRGEQSDEQYF.

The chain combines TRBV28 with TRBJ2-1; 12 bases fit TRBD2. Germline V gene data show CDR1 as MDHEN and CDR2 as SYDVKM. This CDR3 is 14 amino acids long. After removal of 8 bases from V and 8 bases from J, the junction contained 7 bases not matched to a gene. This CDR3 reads CASGLLAGGDEQFF. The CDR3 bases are TGTGCCAGCGGCCTCCTAGCGGGGGGGGATGAGCAGTTCTTC.